A single sample gave rise to the 25 T cell receptor beta chains below, sequenced in a study of T-cell memory formation after mild COVID-19 (dated by TCRdb to about 2021). Library preparation used 5' RACE. This sample was sequenced with an Illumina NovaSeq 6000. TCRdb redid the processing of the public reads, applying fastp at Q25 and MiXCR, and retained in-frame beta chains. All rows with the same CDR3 protein become a single entry with the most common DNA and genes. This sample comprises 350,000 to 500,000 distinct CDR3 sequences, less than 25% of them detected only once. About an eighth of the sample belongs to the ten largest clones. Sequenced: PBMCs or a T cell subset sorted from them (not recorded which). These receptors all come from an adult woman who had mild COVID-19 (a few samples of this study predate the infection). The sample titles of this study are shuffled in the database, so cell type and time point are left out; the donor was told from shared clones.

In its sample, this clonotype was seen many times. The chain combines TRBV5-1 with TRBJ2-3, with D unresolved. Germline assignment: CDR1 SGHRS and CDR2 YFSETQ. The CDR3 covers 14 residues. The V gene lost 0 bases and the J gene lost 6 bases, with 11 bases spanning the gap. The CDR3: CASSLDIPADTQYF. In DNA, the CDR3 is TGCGCCAGCAGCTTGGATATTCCAGCGGATACGCAGTATTTT.

This clonotype appeared a few times. The chain is built from TRBV5-1 and TRBJ2-7, with TRBD1 matching 8 bases. Per the germline V gene, CDR1 is SGHRS and CDR2 is YFSETQ. With V trimmed by 2 bases and J by 9 bases, 1 base remained unmatched. CDR3 size: 11 residues. The CDR3 sequence: CASSFGQGQYF. CDR3 in DNA: TGCGCCAGCAGCTTCGGACAGGGGCAGTACTTC. Full variable domain (missing parts from reference TRBV5-1 and TRBJ2-7): KAGVTQTPRYLIKTRGQQVTLSCSPISGHRSVSWYQQTPGQGLQFLFEYFSETQRNKGNFPGRFSGRQFSNSRSEMNVSTLELGDSALYLCASSFGQGQYFGPGTRLTVT.

This chain joins TRBV6-2 or TRBV6-3 and TRBJ2-3; 10 positions match TRBD2. With V trimmed by 5 bases and J by 8 bases, 22 bases remained unmatched. The germline V gene encodes CDR1 MNHEY and CDR2 SVGEGT. The CDR3 spans 19 residues. The CDR3 protein is CASSRSLLAGDRIHTTQYF. CDR3 DNA: TGTGCCAGCAGTCGCTCCCTTCTAGCGGGGGACCGGATACATACTACGCAGTATTTT.

The gene calls are TRBV12-3 or TRBV12-4 and TRBJ1-1, with 7 positions matching TRBD1. V lost 5 bases to trimming and J lost 8 bases; unmatched junction nucleotides: 11. This CDR3 has 14 amino acids. CDR3 amino acids: CASSGQPGQQEAFF. The CDR3 coding sequence is TGTGCCAGCAGTGGACAACCGGGACAGCAAGAAGCTTTCTTT.

This clonotype appeared a few times. V and J are TRBV5-6 and TRBJ2-3, with TRBD1 matching over 10 bases. The length of the CDR3 is 15 residues. The trim removed 4 bases at V and 6 bases at J, leaving 8 bases unmatched. Germline V lookup: CDR1 SGHDT, CDR2 YYEEEE. The CDR3 DNA sequence: TGTGCCAGCAGCCTGCCGGGACAGGGGCTTGATACGCAGTATTTT. Amino acid sequence: CASSLPGQGLDTQYF.

Only a few counts were recorded for this clonotype. The chain uses TRBV6-5 and TRBJ2-3; D is unresolved. CDR3 length: 13 amino acids. In germline, CDR1 is MNHEY, CDR2 SVGAGI. The V and J ends lost 7 bases and 4 bases respectively, with 12 bases between them. DNA for the CDR3: TGTGCCAGCACCTTACTTGGGGCAGATACGCAGTATTTT. It codes for CASTLLGADTQYF.

The chain has TRBV6-6 and TRBJ1-1; TRBD1 might be the D (5 bases). V gave up 5 bases and J gave up 4 bases, with 14 bases separating them. Germline loops: CDR1 MNHNY, CDR2 SVGAGI (reference sequence). The CDR3 is made up of 14 amino acids. This CDR3 reads CASSVTQGGTEAFF. CDR3 DNA: TGTGCCAGCAGTGTAACCCAGGGAGGCACTGAAGCTTTCTTT.

The CDR3 spells CASSFPLGQGAGGEQFF. CDR3 nucleotide sequence: TGTGCCAGCAGTTTCCCCTTGGGCCAGGGGGCGGGGGGTGAGCAGTTCTTC. V is TRBV12-3 or TRBV12-4 and J is TRBJ2-1, with D perhaps matching TRBD1 or TRBD2 (8 bases each). The V gene lost 3 bases and the J gene lost 9 bases, with 24 bases spanning the gap. This CDR3 region has 17 residues.

In its sample, this clonotype was seen a few times. The chain joins TRBV6-5 to TRBJ2-7, with a possible D match to TRBD1 (5 bases). Germline loops: CDR1 MNHEY, CDR2 SVGAGI. V was clipped by 5 bases and J by 5 bases, with 19 bases between them. This CDR3 has 15 residues. CDR3 bases: TGTGCCAGCAGTACGAATTCCAGGGTCTGGAACGAGCAGTACTTC. Translation gives CASSTNSRVWNEQYF.

In regard to this clonotype: Since a much larger clone is just one base distant, this may be a read error. This sequence joins TRBV5-1 and TRBJ2-7; 10 positions match TRBD1. V gave up 4 bases and J gave up 5 bases; unmatched junction bases: 6. This CDR3 has 14 amino acids. Germline-derived CDR1 and CDR2 are SGHRS and YFSETQ. DNA for the CDR3: TGCGCCAGCAGCACCGGGACAGGGGCCCACGAGCAGTACTTC. Translating gives CASSTGTGAHEQYF. The full variable domain, rest sourced from reference TRBV5-1 and TRBJ2-7, is KAGVTQTPRYLIKTRGQQVTLSCSPISGHRSVSWYQQTPGQGLQFLFEYFSETQRNKGNFPGRFSGRQFSNSRSEMNVSTLELGDSALYLCASSTGTGAHEQYFGPGTRLTVT.

This clonotype was observed a few times. The genes are TRBV7-2 and TRBJ2-1; 10 bases are shared with TRBD2. V lost 3 bases and J lost 3; bases outside the gene matches: 2. Germline V gene sequence: CDR1 SGHTA, CDR2 FQGNSA. The CDR3 is made up of 15 amino acids. CDR3 residues: CASSFSGGYYNEQFF. In DNA, the CDR3 is TGTGCCAGCAGCTTTAGCGGGGGGTACTACAATGAGCAGTTCTTC.

This clonotype was counted a few times. The V call is TRBV9, the J call TRBJ2-1; 7 bases fit TRBD2. Germline V gene data show CDR1 as SGDLS and CDR2 as YYNGEE. After removal of 4 bases from V and 6 bases from J, the junction contained 13 bases not matched to a gene. The CDR3 loop spans 16 amino acids. The CDR3 DNA sequence: TGTGCCAGCAGCCCCCCCGGGGGTCTAGCGGTCAATGAGCAGTTCTTC. Translation gives CASSPPGGLAVNEQFF.

This clonotype was seen only a few times. The chain uses TRBV7-2 and TRBJ2-7; TRBD2 matches 13 bases. CDR1 is SGHTA and CDR2 is FQGNSA in the germline V gene. V was clipped by 5 bases and J by 10 bases; unmatched bases: 8. CDR3 length: 14 amino acids. DNA for the CDR3: TGTGCCAGCAGCGCTCCGGGACTAGCGGGATTTCAGTACTTC. This gives the protein CASSAPGLAGFQYF.

The chain links TRBV12-3 or TRBV12-4 to TRBJ1-1, with 8 nucleotides matching TRBD1. The CDR3 consists of 14 residues. The V segment lost 2 bases and the J segment 7 bases; nucleotides outside the gene matches: 6. The CDR3 loop is CASSLYPGGIEAFF. As DNA, the CDR3 is TGTGCCAGCAGTTTATATCCAGGGGGCATTGAAGCTTTCTTT.

The chain carries TRBV7-2 and TRBJ2-7; D remains unclear. The CDR3 length is 14 residues. Trimming pared 2 bases from V and 2 bases from J, leaving 10 bases between. Germline V gene data show CDR1 as SGHTA and CDR2 as FQGNSA. The DNA for the CDR3 is TGTGCCAGCAGCTTAATCGCAGTAACCTACGAGCAGTACTTC. Its translation: CASSLIAVTYEQYF.

The rearrangement joins TRBV6-5 to TRBJ2-5; the match to TRBD2 covers 10 bases. The CDR3 is 17 amino acids. CDR1 is MNHEY, CDR2 SVGAGI, per germline. V lost 4 bases and J lost 4; bases outside the gene matches: 12. The CDR3 region is CASSWGHLAGVGETQYF. The CDR3 region has the DNA TGTGCCAGCAGTTGGGGGCACCTAGCGGGAGTTGGAGAGACCCAGTACTTC.

The chain is built from TRBV7-9 and TRBJ2-1; 7 positions match TRBD1. V shed 2 bases and J 7 bases; nucleotides not matched to a gene: 8. Germline values: CDR1 SEHNR, CDR2 FQNEAQ (reference sequence). CDR3 length: 15 residues. The CDR3 DNA reads TGTGCCAGCAGCTTAATCGTAGGGGGCTTTAATGAGCAGTTCTTC. Encoded protein: CASSLIVGGFNEQFF. Full variable domain (remainder filled in from reference TRBV7-9 and TRBJ2-1): DTGVSQNPRHKITKRGQNVTFRCDPISEHNRLYWYRQTLGQGPEFLTYFQNEAQLEKSRLLSDRFSAERPKGSFSTLEIQRTEQGDSAMYLCASSLIVGGFNEQFFGPGTRLTVL.

This clonotype was detected many times. This chain links TRBV29-1 with TRBJ2-7; TRBD1 aligns across 8 bases. CDR3 length: 13 residues. Germline V gene data show CDR1 as SQVTM and CDR2 as ANQGSEA. V lost 7 bases to trimming and J lost 3 bases; unmatched junction nucleotides: 8. CDR3 protein: CSASGTGLYEQYF. The CDR3 bases are TGCAGCGCATCAGGGACAGGTCTCTACGAGCAGTACTTC.

At least ten counts were recorded for this clonotype. The chain is built from TRBV18 and TRBJ1-1; TRBD1 is a possible D gene (5 bases). The V gene lost 5 bases and the J gene lost 14 bases, with 18 bases spanning the gap. The germline V gene has CDR1 KGHSH and CDR2 LQKENI. CDR3 length: 12 residues. The CDR3 sequence is CASSTGAGPGFF. The CDR3 DNA is TGTGCCAGCTCAACCGGGGCGGGACCCGGGTTCTTT.

The gene calls are TRBV15 and TRBJ2-7; TRBD1 might be the D (6 bases). There are 15 residues in the CDR3. Germline assignment: CDR1 LNHNV and CDR2 YYDKDF (reference sequence). V was cut by 2 bases and J by 2 bases, with 13 bases left in between. The DNA of the CDR3 is TGTGCCACCAGCAGAACGACAGGACGGACCTACGAGCAGTACTTC. Encoded protein: CATSRTTGRTYEQYF.

This clonotype was counted a few times. J is TRBJ2-7 and V is TRBV10-3; 9 bases map to TRBD2. The CDR3 extends over 17 amino acids. The V and J ends lost 4 bases and 2 bases, in that order; junction bases with no gene match: 12. The germline CDR1 and CDR2 sequences are ENHRY and SYGVKD. The CDR3 DNA reads TGTGCCATCAGTGGAAGCGGGGTAGCGGGAGCACCCTACGAGCAGTACTTC. This codes for CAISGSGVAGAPYEQYF.

This clonotype was counted only a few times. V and J are TRBV7-9 and TRBJ2-1; 14 bases are a match to TRBD2. After removal of 7 bases from V and 9 bases from J, the junction contained 20 bases not matched to a gene. The CDR3 is made up of 19 amino acids. From germline, CDR1 is SEHNR and CDR2 FQNEAQ (reference sequence). CDR3 coding DNA: TGTGCCAGCACCATATCCGGGACTAGCGGGAGAAAGGATGAGGGTGAGCAGTTCTTC. This gives the protein CASTISGTSGRKDEGEQFF. Variable domain in full (rest from reference TRBV7-9 and TRBJ2-1): DTGVSQNPRHKITKRGQNVTFRCDPISEHNRLYWYRQTLGQGPEFLTYFQNEAQLEKSRLLSDRFSAERPKGSFSTLEIQRTEQGDSAMYLCASTISGTSGRKDEGEQFFGPGTRLTVL.

The gene calls are TRBV30 and TRBJ2-1; D possibly corresponds to TRBD1 (6 bases). Trimming pared 4 bases from V and 4 bases from J, leaving 20 bases between. This CDR3 contains 16 residues. The germline V gene encodes CDR1 GTSNPN and CDR2 SVGIG (reference sequence). The CDR3: CAWTPQVLRGYNEQFF. The CDR3 region has the DNA TGTGCCTGGACTCCGCAGGTCCTCAGGGGTTACAATGAGCAGTTCTTC.

This clonotype was detected a few times. The genes are TRBV6-6 and TRBJ2-2; D uncertain. The CDR3 has 14 residues. In germline, CDR1 is MNHNY, CDR2 SVGAGI (reference sequence). Trimming removed 7 bases from V and 4 bases from J, with 13 bases in between. The CDR3 nucleotides read TGTGCCAGCATTCATCGAGGTGGCACCGGGGAGCTGTTTTTT. As protein: CASIHRGGTGELFF.

The chain recombines TRBV12-2 with TRBJ2-6. TRBV12-2 corresponds to a pseudogene. This CDR3 region has 16 residues. CDR3 loop: CASRPTGAAGANVLTF. In nucleotides, the CDR3 is TGTGCAAGTCGCCCGACGGGTGCGGCGGGGGCCAACGTCCTGACTTTC.